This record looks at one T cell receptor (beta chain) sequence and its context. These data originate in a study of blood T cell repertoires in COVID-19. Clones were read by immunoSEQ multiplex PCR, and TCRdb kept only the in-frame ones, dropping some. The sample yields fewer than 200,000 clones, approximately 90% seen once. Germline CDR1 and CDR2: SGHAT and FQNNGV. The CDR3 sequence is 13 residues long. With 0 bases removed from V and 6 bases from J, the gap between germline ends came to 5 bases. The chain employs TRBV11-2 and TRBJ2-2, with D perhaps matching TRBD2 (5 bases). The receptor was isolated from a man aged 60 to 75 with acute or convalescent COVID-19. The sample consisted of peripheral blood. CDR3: CASSLERAGELFF. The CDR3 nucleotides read TGTGCCAGCAGCTTAGAGAGGGCCGGGGAGCTGTTTTTT.